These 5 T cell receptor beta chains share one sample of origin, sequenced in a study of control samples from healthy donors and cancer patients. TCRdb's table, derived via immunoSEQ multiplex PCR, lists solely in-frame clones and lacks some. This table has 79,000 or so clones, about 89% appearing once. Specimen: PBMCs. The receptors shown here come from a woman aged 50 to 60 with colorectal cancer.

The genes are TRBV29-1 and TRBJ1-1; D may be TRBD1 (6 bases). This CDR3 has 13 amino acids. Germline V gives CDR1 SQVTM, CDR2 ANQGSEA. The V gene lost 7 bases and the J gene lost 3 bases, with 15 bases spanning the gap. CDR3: CSARTAGDTEAFF. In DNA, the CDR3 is TGCAGCGCTAGGACAGCAGGCGACACTGAAGCTTTCTTT.

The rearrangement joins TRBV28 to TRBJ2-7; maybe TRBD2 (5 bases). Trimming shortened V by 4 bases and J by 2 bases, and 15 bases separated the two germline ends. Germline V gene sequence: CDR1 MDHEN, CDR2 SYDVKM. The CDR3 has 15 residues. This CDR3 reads CASSSPGSEPYEQYV. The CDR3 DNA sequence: TGTGCCAGCAGTTCTCCGGGGTCCGAACCCTACGAGCAGTACGTC.

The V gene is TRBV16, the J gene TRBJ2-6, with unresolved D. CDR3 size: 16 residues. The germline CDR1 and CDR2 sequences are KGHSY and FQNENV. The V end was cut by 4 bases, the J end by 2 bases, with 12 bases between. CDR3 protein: CASSPTKWAGANVLTF. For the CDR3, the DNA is TGTGCCAGCAGCCCCACGAAGTGGGCTGGGGCCAACGTCCTGACTTTC.

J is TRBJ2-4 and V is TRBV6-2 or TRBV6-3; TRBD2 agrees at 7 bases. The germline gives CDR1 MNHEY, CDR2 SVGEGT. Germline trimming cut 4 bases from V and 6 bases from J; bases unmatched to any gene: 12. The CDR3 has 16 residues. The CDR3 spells CASSSPTGRFTNIQYF. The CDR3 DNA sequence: TGTGCCAGCAGTTCCCCTACCGGGAGGTTCACAAACATTCAGTACTTC.

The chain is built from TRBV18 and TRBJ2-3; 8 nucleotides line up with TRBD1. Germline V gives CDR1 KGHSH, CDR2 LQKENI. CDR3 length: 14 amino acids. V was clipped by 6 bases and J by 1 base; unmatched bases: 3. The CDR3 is CASSLQGGTDTQYF. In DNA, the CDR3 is TGTGCCAGCTCGCTACAGGGGGGCACAGATACGCAGTATTTT. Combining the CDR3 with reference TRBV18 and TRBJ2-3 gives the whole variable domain NAGVMQNPRHLVRRRGQEARLRCSPMKGHSHVYWYRQLPEEGLKFMVYLQKENIIDESGMPKERFSAEFPKEGPSILRIQQVVRGDSAAYFCASSLQGGTDTQYFGPGTRLTVL.